This T cell receptor (beta chain) came from a study of blood T cell repertoires in COVID-19. In the source study's methods: Nucleated cell number was recorded as an estimate derived from reference gene primer amplification. Clones were read by immunoSEQ multiplex PCR, and TCRdb kept only the in-frame ones, dropping some. Clone size and the V and J calls come from that table; the DNA yielded D and trimming. The table includes some 370,000 clones, approximately 89% detected once. This clone was recorded once. The clonotype originates from a woman aged 25-40 years with COVID-19, enrolled during active disease. Sequenced: peripheral blood.

DNA of the CDR3: TGTGCCAGCAAGGGGACTGAAGCTTTCTTT. As protein: CASKGTEAFF. This rearrangement joins TRBV6-5 to TRBJ1-1, with TRBD1 as a possible D gene (5 bases). CDR1 is MNHEY, CDR2 SVGAGI, per germline. The CDR3 consists of 10 residues. Trimming removed 7 bases at V and 5 bases at J, with 5 bases between.